A single TCR beta chain is shown here with its context. The antigen it binds to is not known. Base qualities are missing; no much larger clone stands one base away. The data originate from a study of blood T cell repertoires in COVID-19 (dated by TCRdb to the early 2020s). Study-level background: Samples from collaborators originated in the United States, Italy and Spain and spanned both the acute and convalescent phases of COVID-19. The prospective study material was composed of cDNA or gDNA derived from T cells, B-cell-depleted T cells, or PBMCs. Deeply sampled blood TCRbeta repertoires from subjects exposed to, actively infected with, or recovered from COVID-19 were included in the dataset. The repertoires were released in a freely available public database intended as a resource for research on the immune response to SARS-CoV-2. Samples came from the ongoing ImmuneRACE study (first 160 participants) plus 1,254 subjects from 6 global collaborators. Nearly every sample came with metadata listing a de-identified subject ID, COVID-19 status, age in years and sex. Where HLA class I and class II types were available, the types were taken from metadata supplied by the sample provider, not from assay-based typing. The investigation overall reported the following: The quantity of clinical and demographic metadata differed by source and by participant and was supplied without curation.

Each collaborating institution followed its own protocols to collect whole blood in K2EDTA tubes. For TCRbeta analysis, collaborators shipped samples as frozen whole blood, isolated PBMCs, or DNA extracted from either of those sample types. The CDR3 runs 13 amino acids, cysteine and phenylalanine included. Only CDR3 DNA remains: 39 bases, in frame from the first base. Trimming at the junction amounts to 3 bases on V and 2 bases on J, and the germline ends lie 8 bases apart. CDR1 is given as SGHRS and CDR2 as YFSETQ, both from the germline V gene. TCRbeta CDR3 regions were amplified from genomic DNA by means of the immunoSEQ Assay, a bias-controlled multiplex PCR. Per the authors' processing: The number of nucleated cells in each sample was estimated by amplification of reference gene primers within the assay. To quantify the absolute abundance of each unique TCRbeta CDR3 rearrangement, sequence reads were collapsed and filtered. For each sample, productive Simpson clonality was calculated as the square root of Simpson's diversity index over productive rearrangements. TCRdb provides this immuneACCESS table in a form limited to in-frame rearrangements. Some clones are lacking; in checked studies, under half of them reflect an unresolved V gene, and why the rest are absent is not known. That table gives V, J and clone size, and the DNA gave D and trimming. For this sample the table gives over 85,000 clones, of which nearly 90% were detected only once. Roughly 2% of the sample goes to the ten largest clones.

Rearrangement joined TRBV5-1 to TRBJ2-5; the best D guess is TRBD1, with 6 bases matching. Sequencing was done on a sample of peripheral blood. This clonotype originated in a man aged 50 or older with active COVID-19. The nucleotides read TGCGCCAGCAGCTCCGGACAGCAAGAGACCCAGTACTTC. Translated, it gives CASSSGQQETQYF.